The 13 T cell receptor beta chains presented below share a single source sample, sequenced in a study of blood T cell repertoires in COVID-19. The repertoire was sequenced with immunoSEQ multiplex PCR; TCRdb's copy has only in-frame clones and lacks some. Of a few hundred thousand clones in the sample, roughly 90% were seen once. The sample comprised peripheral blood. Source of these receptors: a woman aged 55-69 years with COVID-19, enrolled during active disease.

V usage is TRBV7-9 and J usage is TRBJ1-1; 7 bases align to TRBD1. This CDR3 is 14 amino acids long. Losses at the gene ends were 5 bases for V and 2 bases for J; bases not matched to a gene: 5. Per germline, CDR1 SEHNR and CDR2 FQNEAQ (reference sequence). As DNA, the CDR3 is TGTGCCAGCAGCGAGTGGACAGGAAACACTGAAGCTTTCTTT. The encoded protein is CASSEWTGNTEAFF.

In nucleotides, the CDR3 is TGTGCCCTGGTACTGAGCCGAAACACCATATATTTT. This gives the protein CALVLSRNTIYF. The chain links TRBV30 to TRBJ1-3; no clear D gene. CDR3 length: 12 residues. Germline V gene data show CDR1 as GTSNPN and CDR2 as SVGIG (reference sequence). V lost 8 bases and J 5 bases, leaving 13 bases between the germline ends. The whole variable domain, remainder taken from reference TRBV30 and TRBJ1-3, is SQTIHQWPATLVQPVGSPLSLECTVEGTSNPNLYWYRQAAGRGLQLLFYSVGIGQISSEVPQNLSASRPQDRQFILSSKKLLLSDSGFYLCALVLSRNTIYFGEGSWLTVV.

V is TRBV3-1 (or the pseudogene TRBV3-2) and J is TRBJ2-7; D perhaps matches TRBD2 (7 bases). Deletions cut 7 bases from V and 5 bases from J, with 12 bases between. The CDR3 extends over 12 amino acids. From germline, CDR1 is LGHDT and CDR2 YNNKEL (reference sequence). The CDR3 region is CASNRGADEQYF. CDR3 DNA sequence: TGTGCCAGCAACCGGGGGGCCGACGAGCAGTACTTC.

The chain links TRBV2 to TRBJ2-7; possible D gene TRBD2, 5 bases. The ends were cut back, 1 base at V and 3 bases at J, with 13 bases in the middle. The CDR3 runs to 15 residues. The germline V gene has CDR1 SNHLY and CDR2 FYNNEI. This CDR3 is CASSEDRAEGYEQYF. The CDR3 bases are TGTGCCAGCAGTGAAGATAGGGCCGAGGGCTACGAGCAGTACTTC.

The chain links TRBV29-1 to TRBJ1-2; 7 bases agree with TRBD1. The CDR3 totals 17 residues. V dropped 0 bases and J dropped 2; count of bases not matched to a gene: 12. Germline assignment: CDR1 SQVTM and CDR2 ANQGSEA. The CDR3 loop reads CSVEDLQGGQLNYGYTF. The CDR3, as DNA: TGCAGCGTTGAAGATCTTCAAGGGGGACAGCTAAACTATGGCTACACCTTC.

This clone occurred once. The chain employs TRBV7-2 and TRBJ2-3, with TRBD2 as a possible D gene (7 bases). In germline, CDR1 is SGHTA, CDR2 FQGNSA. The V and J ends lost 5 bases and 3 bases respectively, with 21 bases between them. CDR3 length equals 17 residues. This CDR3 reads CASSPRGGSSKTDTQYF. CDR3 bases: TGTGCCAGCAGCCCTAGGGGGGGTTCAAGCAAGACAGATACGCAGTATTTT.

V gene TRBV9 combines with J gene TRBJ1-5, with D possibly matching TRBD1 (6 bases). Germline values: CDR1 SGDLS, CDR2 YYNGEE. V shed 3 bases and J shed 0 bases, with 10 bases lying between them. CDR3 length equals 15 residues. CDR3 residues: CASSEGGYSNQPQHF. Here the CDR3 DNA reads TGTGCCAGCAGCGAAGGGGGTTATAGCAATCAGCCCCAGCATTTT.

The chain's CDR3 is CAIKGQGFYEQYF. Written as DNA, the CDR3 is TGTGCCATCAAGGGACAGGGGTTTTACGAGCAGTACTTC. This chain links TRBV6-5 with TRBJ2-7, with TRBD1 identical over 10 bases. The CDR3 is 13 residues long. Germline V gene data show CDR1 as MNHEY and CDR2 as SVGAGI. V was clipped by 10 bases and J by 4 bases; unmatched bases: 7.

The V gene is TRBV10-3, the J gene TRBJ2-1; TRBD2 agrees at 12 bases. Germline CDR1 is ENHRY and CDR2 is SYGVKD. V was pared by 6 bases and J by 12 bases, with 9 bases of the junction left unmatched. The CDR3 runs to 14 residues. Here the CDR3 DNA reads TGTGCCATCAGCCCGACTAGCGGGGGCTTGCGGCAGTTCTTC. Protein product: CAISPTSGGLRQFF.

Regarding this clone: At the DNA level, this CDR3 is encoded by other sequences in the same sample as well. The gene calls are TRBV18 and TRBJ2-5; D may be TRBD2 (6 bases). Per germline, CDR1 KGHSH and CDR2 LQKENI. V was trimmed by 0 bases and J by 2 bases, leaving 7 bases between them. There are 14 residues in the CDR3. The DNA for the CDR3 is TGTGCCAGCTCACCACCCAGCGGGCAAGAGACCCAGTACTTC. Its protein product is CASSPPSGQETQYF.

DNA of the CDR3: TGCGCCAGCAGCGGAACCGGGACAGGGGGTTCCTACGAGCAGTACTTC. Its translation: CASSGTGTGGSYEQYF. The rearrangement links TRBV10-1 to TRBJ2-7, with 11 positions matching TRBD1. Per the germline V gene, CDR1 is WNHNN and CDR2 is SYGVQD (reference sequence). The CDR3 runs to 16 residues. Germline trimming cut 6 bases from V and 1 base from J; bases unmatched to any gene: 8.

The chain couples TRBV19 to TRBJ2-7; 8 bases line up with TRBD1. The CDR3 length is 14 residues. Trimming took 10 bases from V and 6 from J; bases not matched to a gene: 14. The germline V gene encodes CDR1 LNHDA and CDR2 SQIVND (reference sequence). CDR3 sequence: CATQTGEHLGEQYF. The CDR3, as DNA: TGTGCCACCCAGACAGGGGAACATCTTGGCGAGCAGTACTTC.

CDR3 residues: CAWSVGGAPGEQYF. CDR3 bases: TGTGCCTGGAGTGTTGGGGGGGCCCCAGGCGAGCAGTACTTC. The V call is TRBV30, the J call TRBJ2-7; possible D gene TRBD2, 7 bases. Trimming took off 0 bases at V and 6 bases at J, with 15 bases between the two ends. CDR1 is GTSNPN, CDR2 SVGIG, per germline (reference sequence). This CDR3 region has 14 residues.